The sample holds a few counts of the clone carrying this T cell receptor (beta chain). Its antigen is not identified. All of the isolated RNA was reverse transcribed, so expressed TCRB transcripts were sequenced. The method was immunoSEQ multiplex PCR; TCRdb's version includes in-frame clones alone and lacks a portion of them. The profile covers approximately 470,000 clones, with roughly 31% appearing a single time and about 0.065% taken by the ten largest. The source of the sample is a study of beta chain features in type 1 diabetes. Germline V CDR1 and CDR2: LNHDA, SQIVND (reference sequence). The CDR3 spans 16 residues. Trimming removed 2 bases at V and 2 bases at J, with 13 bases between. Regarding the study as a whole: These data did not resolve whether HLA type affects TCRB rearrangement. A closer apparent resemblance between naive, central memory and Treg TCRB repertoires was seen in patients than in healthy donors. At VDJ recombination sites, type 1 diabetes patients had fewer insertions and more deleted nucleotides.

The clonotype originates from a man aged 18-30 years in good health. The rearrangement uses TRBV19 and TRBJ2-1; weak D call: TRBD1 (7 bases). Sequencing was done on a sample of naive CD4+ T cells from blood. The CDR3 is CASSILARGAYNEQFF. The CDR3 DNA follows: TGTGCCAGTAGTATACTAGCCAGGGGGGCCTACAATGAGCAGTTCTTC.